Listed below are T cell receptor beta chains from one sample, sequenced in a study of control samples from healthy donors and cancer patients. Sequencing was performed with immunoSEQ multiplex PCR; in TCRdb, only in-frame clones are kept and a portion is missing. This sample has approximately 74,000 clones, with 94% found just once. The sample consisted of blood. All receptors derive from a woman aged 25 to 39 in good health. CDR3s include the opening cysteine and the closing phenylalanine or tryptophan. D genes are given only for firm matches. Not all rows give a size; the values are once, few, many and, for expanded clones, a class.

CDR3: CASSPRRSYGYTF
DNA: TGCGCCAGCAGCCCGCGACGGAGCTATGGCTACACCTTC
length: 13
V: TRBV5-1
size: NA
J: TRBJ1-2
D: NA

CDR3: CASSIPQGASEKLFF
DNA: TGTGCCAGCTCTATCCCCCAGGGGGCGAGTGAAAAACTGTTTTTT
length: 15
V: TRBV25-1
size: once
J: TRBJ1-4
D: TRBD1

CDR3: CASSYLTGERGTEAFF
DNA: TGTGCCAGCAGCTACCTCACGGGGGAGAGGGGCACTGAAGCTTTCTTT
length: 16
V: TRBV7-6
size: NA
J: TRBJ1-1
D: NA

CDR3: CASSYRIGTGDSPLHF
DNA: TGTGCCAGCAGTTACAGAATTGGGACAGGTGATTCACCCCTCCACTTT
length: 16
V: TRBV6-5
size: NA
J: TRBJ1-6
D: TRBD1

CDR3: CASSQGPRGTEAFF
DNA: TGTGCCAGCAGCCAAGGCCCTCGGGGTACTGAAGCTTTCTTT
length: 14
V: TRBV3-1/TRBV3-2
size: NA
J: TRBJ1-1
D: NA

CDR3: CASSLLRESRGQPQHF
DNA: TGTGCCAGCAGTTTATTAAGGGAATCCCGGGGCCAGCCCCAGCATTTT
length: 16
V: TRBV28
size: NA
J: TRBJ1-5
D: NA

CDR3: CASSLGGSGFEAFF
DNA: TGTGCCAGCAGTTTAGGCGGCAGCGGGTTCGAAGCTTTCTTT
length: 14
V: TRBV27
size: NA
J: TRBJ1-1
D: NA

CDR3: CASNDRGLWVQPQHF
DNA: TGTGCCAGCAACGACAGGGGGCTGTGGGTTCAGCCCCAGCATTTT
length: 15
V: TRBV6-4
size: NA
J: TRBJ1-5
D: TRBD1

CDR3: CASSPDRGDGYTF
DNA: TGTGCCAGCAGCCCCGACAGGGGCGATGGCTACACCTTC
length: 13
V: TRBV7-2
size: NA
J: TRBJ1-2
D: TRBD1

CDR3: CASSLEVTSGVYNEQFF
DNA: TGTGCCAGCAGCTTAGAGGTTACTAGCGGGGTCTACAATGAGCAGTTCTTC
length: 17
V: TRBV11-3
size: few
J: TRBJ2-1
D: TRBD2

CDR3: CASSYGETQYF
DNA: TGTGCCAGCAGTTATGGCGAGACCCAGTACTTC
length: 11
V: TRBV6-2/TRBV6-3
size: NA
J: TRBJ2-5
D: NA

CDR3: CASRSGQGDYGYTF
DNA: TGTGCCAGCAGGAGCGGACAGGGGGACTATGGCTACACCTTC
length: 14
V: TRBV6-6
size: NA
J: TRBJ1-2
D: TRBD1

CDR3: CASSLRTVINQPQHF
DNA: TGTGCCAGCAGTCTTAGGACGGTGATCAATCAGCCCCAGCATTTT
length: 15
V: TRBV2
size: NA
J: TRBJ1-5
D: NA

CDR3: CASSPTTLTTEAFF
DNA: TGTGCCAGTAGCCCCACGACTCTAACTACTGAAGCTTTCTTT
length: 14
V: TRBV19
size: NA
J: TRBJ1-1
D: NA

CDR3: CASSVQGARETQYF
DNA: TGTGCCAGCAGCGTACAGGGGGCGCGGGAGACCCAGTACTTC
length: 14
V: TRBV5-5
size: once
J: TRBJ2-5
D: TRBD1

CDR3: CASSQDSTGGSGYTF
DNA: TGTGCCAGCAGCCAAGATTCAACAGGGGGTTCGGGCTACACCTTC
length: 15
V: TRBV3-1/TRBV3-2
size: NA
J: TRBJ1-2
D: TRBD1

CDR3: CAITRETNYGYTF
DNA: TGTGCCATCACCCGGGAAACTAACTATGGCTACACCTTC
length: 13
V: TRBV10-3
size: once
J: TRBJ1-2
D: NA

CDR3: CAPGWTNSPLHF
DNA: TGTGCCCCAGGGTGGACAAATTCACCCCTCCACTTT
length: 12
V: TRBV6-4
size: NA
J: TRBJ1-6
D: NA

CDR3: CASSRAPVPYEQYF
DNA: TGTGCCAGCTCACGAGCCCCGGTACCCTACGAGCAGTACTTC
length: 14
V: TRBV18
size: NA
J: TRBJ2-7
D: NA

CDR3: CASSEHGGNSPLHF
DNA: TGTGCCAGCAGTGAACACGGGGGCAATTCACCCCTCCACTTT
length: 14
V: TRBV2
size: NA
J: TRBJ1-6
D: NA

CDR3: CASSWTVGGTSGYTF
DNA: TGTGCCAGCAGCTGGACAGTGGGTGGGACATCCGGCTACACCTTC
length: 15
V: TRBV11-2
size: NA
J: TRBJ1-2
D: NA

CDR3: CSVAGDLDQPQHF
DNA: TGCAGCGTTGCGGGGGATCTCGATCAGCCCCAGCATTTT
length: 13
V: TRBV29-1
size: NA
J: TRBJ1-5
D: NA

CDR3: CASSLDVMNTEAFF
DNA: TGTGCCAGCAGCTTGGACGTTATGAACACTGAAGCTTTCTTT
length: 14
V: TRBV5-6
size: NA
J: TRBJ1-1
D: NA

CDR3: CASRPQGGYGYTF
DNA: TGTGCCAGCAGACCCCAGGGTGGCTATGGCTACACCTTC
length: 13
V: TRBV28
size: NA
J: TRBJ1-2
D: NA

CDR3: CASSQYILGQPPGGYTF
DNA: TGTGCCAGCAGCCAATATATTTTGGGACAGCCCCCCGGCGGCTACACCTTC
length: 17
V: TRBV3-1/TRBV3-2
size: NA
J: TRBJ1-2
D: TRBD1

CDR3: CASSEVAVAFGPLHF
DNA: TGTGCCAGCAGTGAGGTAGCCGTGGCCTTCGGGCCCCTCCACTTT
length: 15
V: TRBV2
size: NA
J: TRBJ1-6
D: NA

CDR3: CASRDTGVRSEKLFF
DNA: TGTGCCAGCAGGGATACAGGGGTTCGAAGTGAAAAACTGTTTTTT
length: 15
V: TRBV2
size: NA
J: TRBJ1-4
D: TRBD1

CDR3: CASSGHKNNEQFF
DNA: TGTGCCAGCAGCGGGCACAAGAATAATGAGCAGTTCTTC
length: 13
V: TRBV14
size: NA
J: TRBJ2-1
D: NA

CDR3: CASSSRRDEKLFF
DNA: TGTGCCAGCAGCTCCCGCCGGGATGAAAAACTGTTTTTT
length: 13
V: TRBV7-2
size: NA
J: TRBJ1-4
D: NA

CDR3: CASSILGNTGELFF
DNA: TGTGCCAGTAGTATTCTGGGGAACACCGGGGAGCTGTTTTTT
length: 14
V: TRBV19
size: NA
J: TRBJ2-2
D: NA

CDR3: CVSSSSGGYQETQYF
DNA: TGCGTCAGCAGCTCCAGCGGGGGGTACCAAGAGACCCAGTACTTC
length: 15
V: TRBV5-1
size: NA
J: TRBJ2-5
D: TRBD2

CDR3: CASRLGDTQYF
DNA: TGTGCCAGCAGATTAGGAGATACGCAGTATTTT
length: 11
V: TRBV12-3/TRBV12-4
size: NA
J: TRBJ2-3
D: NA

CDR3: CASSLEGRGRDTEAFF
DNA: TGTGCCAGCAGCTTAGAAGGCAGGGGCCGCGACACTGAAGCTTTCTTT
length: 16
V: TRBV7-9
size: NA
J: TRBJ1-1
D: NA

CDR3: CASRTGSGNTIYF
DNA: TGTGCCAGCAGAACAGGGTCTGGAAACACCATATATTTT
length: 13
V: TRBV3-1/TRBV3-2
size: NA
J: TRBJ1-3
D: NA

CDR3: CAWRELSSGNTIYF
DNA: TGTGCCTGGAGGGAACTTAGCTCTGGAAACACCATATATTTT
length: 14
V: TRBV30
size: NA
J: TRBJ1-3
D: NA

CDR3: CAWTLGGGLYGYTF
DNA: TGTGCCTGGACCCTCGGGGGGGGCCTCTATGGCTACACCTTC
length: 14
V: TRBV30
size: once
J: TRBJ1-2
D: NA

CDR3: CASSPQTGVNTEAFF
DNA: TGCGCCAGCAGCCCTCAGACAGGTGTGAACACTGAAGCTTTCTTT
length: 15
V: TRBV5-1
size: NA
J: TRBJ1-1
D: NA

CDR3: CASSQSGGAVNEQFF
DNA: TGCGCCAGCAGCCAAAGCGGGGGGGCCGTCAATGAGCAGTTCTTC
length: 15
V: TRBV5-1
size: NA
J: TRBJ2-1
D: TRBD2

CDR3: CASSQEQYRGPAPRNQPQHF
DNA: TGCGCCAGCAGCCAAGAACAGTACAGGGGACCGGCACCCCGTAATCAGCCCCAGCATTTT
length: 20
V: TRBV4-1
size: NA
J: TRBJ1-5
D: TRBD1

CDR3: CASSSRRGGVKYNEQFF
DNA: TGCGCCAGCAGTTCCCGGCGTGGCGGGGTAAAATACAATGAGCAGTTCTTC
length: 17
V: TRBV10-1
size: NA
J: TRBJ2-1
D: NA

CDR3: CASRRERGPYNEQFF
DNA: TGTGCCAGCAGAAGGGAGCGGGGGCCGTACAATGAGCAGTTCTTC
length: 15
V: TRBV6-6
size: NA
J: TRBJ2-1
D: TRBD2